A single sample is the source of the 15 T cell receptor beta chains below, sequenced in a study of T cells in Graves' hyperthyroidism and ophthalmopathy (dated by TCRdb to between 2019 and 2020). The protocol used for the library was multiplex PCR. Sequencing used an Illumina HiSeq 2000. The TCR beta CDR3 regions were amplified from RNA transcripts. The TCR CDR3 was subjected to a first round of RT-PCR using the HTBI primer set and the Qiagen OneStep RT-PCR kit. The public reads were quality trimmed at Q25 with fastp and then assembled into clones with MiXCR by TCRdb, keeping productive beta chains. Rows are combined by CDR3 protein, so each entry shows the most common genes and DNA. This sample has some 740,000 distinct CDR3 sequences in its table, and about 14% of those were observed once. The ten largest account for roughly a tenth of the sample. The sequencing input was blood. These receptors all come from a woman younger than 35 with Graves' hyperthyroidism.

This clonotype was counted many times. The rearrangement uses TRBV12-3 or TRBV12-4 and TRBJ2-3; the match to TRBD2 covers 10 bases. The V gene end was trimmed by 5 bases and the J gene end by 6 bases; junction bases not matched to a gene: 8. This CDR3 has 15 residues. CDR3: CASSPTSGKADTQYF. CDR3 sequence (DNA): TGTGCCAGCAGTCCCACTAGCGGGAAGGCCGATACGCAGTATTTT.

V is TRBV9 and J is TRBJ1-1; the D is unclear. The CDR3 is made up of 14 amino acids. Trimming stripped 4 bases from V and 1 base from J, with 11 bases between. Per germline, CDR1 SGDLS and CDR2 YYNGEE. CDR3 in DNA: TGTGCCAGCAGCCCCGGTTGGGCGAACACTGAAGCTTTCTTT. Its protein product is CASSPGWANTEAFF. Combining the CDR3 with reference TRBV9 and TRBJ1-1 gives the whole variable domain DSGVTQTPKHLITATGQRVTLRCSPRSGDLSVYWYQQSLDQGLQFLIQYYNGEERAKGNILERFSAQQFPDLHSELNLSSLELGDSALYFCASSPGWANTEAFFGQGTRLTVV.

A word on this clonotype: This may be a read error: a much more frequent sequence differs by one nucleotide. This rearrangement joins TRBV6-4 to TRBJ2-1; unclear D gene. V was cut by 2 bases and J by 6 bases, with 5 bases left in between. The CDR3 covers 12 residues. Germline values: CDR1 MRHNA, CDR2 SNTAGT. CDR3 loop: CASSDDFNEQFF. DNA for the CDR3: TGTGCCAGCAGTGACGACTTCAATGAGCAGTTCTTC.

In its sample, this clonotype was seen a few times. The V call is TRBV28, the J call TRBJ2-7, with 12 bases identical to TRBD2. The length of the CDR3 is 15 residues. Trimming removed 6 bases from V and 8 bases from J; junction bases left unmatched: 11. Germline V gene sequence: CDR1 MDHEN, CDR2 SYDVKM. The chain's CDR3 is CASSWTSGTHLKQYF. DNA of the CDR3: TGTGCCAGCAGCTGGACTAGCGGGACCCACCTCAAGCAGTACTTC.

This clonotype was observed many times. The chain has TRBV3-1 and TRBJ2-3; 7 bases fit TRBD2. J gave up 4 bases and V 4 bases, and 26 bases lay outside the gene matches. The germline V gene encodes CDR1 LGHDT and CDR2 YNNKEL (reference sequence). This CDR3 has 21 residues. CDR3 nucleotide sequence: TGTGCCAGCAGCCGGGGGTTCAGCGCGGGAGTGGTGTTCGGGATACCAGATACGCAGTATTTT. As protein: CASSRGFSAGVVFGIPDTQYF.

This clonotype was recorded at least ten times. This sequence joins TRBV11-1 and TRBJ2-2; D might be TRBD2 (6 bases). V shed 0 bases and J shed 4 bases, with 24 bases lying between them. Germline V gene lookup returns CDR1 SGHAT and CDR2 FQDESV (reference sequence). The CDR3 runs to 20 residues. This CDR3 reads CASSLAGRTRTASGTGELFF. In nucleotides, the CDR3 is TGTGCCAGCAGCTTAGCGGGGAGGACCAGGACTGCGTCGGGCACCGGGGAGCTGTTTTTT.

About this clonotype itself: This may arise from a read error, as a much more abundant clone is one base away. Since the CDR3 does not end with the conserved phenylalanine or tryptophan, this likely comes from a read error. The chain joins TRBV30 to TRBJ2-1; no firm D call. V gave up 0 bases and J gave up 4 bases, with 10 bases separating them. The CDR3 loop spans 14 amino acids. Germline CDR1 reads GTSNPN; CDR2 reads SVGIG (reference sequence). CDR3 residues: CAWSVLLGYNEQFS. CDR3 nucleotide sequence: TGTGCCTGGAGTGTATTACTGGGTTACAATGAGCAGTTCTCC.

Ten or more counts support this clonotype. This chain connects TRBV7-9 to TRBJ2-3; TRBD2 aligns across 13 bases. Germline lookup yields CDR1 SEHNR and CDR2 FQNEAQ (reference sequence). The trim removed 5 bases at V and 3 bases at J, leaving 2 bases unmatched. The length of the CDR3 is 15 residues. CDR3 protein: CASSQGLAGTDTQYF. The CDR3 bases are TGTGCCAGCAGCCAGGGACTAGCGGGAACAGATACGCAGTATTTT.

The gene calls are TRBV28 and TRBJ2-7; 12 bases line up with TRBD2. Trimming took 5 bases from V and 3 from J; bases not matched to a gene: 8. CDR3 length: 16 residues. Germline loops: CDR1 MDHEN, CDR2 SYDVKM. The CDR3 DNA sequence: TGTGCCAGCAGTGAGCGGACTAGCGGGACCGACTACGAGCAGTACTTC. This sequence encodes CASSERTSGTDYEQYF.

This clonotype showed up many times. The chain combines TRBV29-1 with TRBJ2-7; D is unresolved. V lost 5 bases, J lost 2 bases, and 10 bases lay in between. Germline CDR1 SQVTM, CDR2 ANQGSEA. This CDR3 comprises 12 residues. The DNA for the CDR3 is TGCAGCGTTTTGAACAGAACCTACGAGCAGTACTTC. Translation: CSVLNRTYEQYF.

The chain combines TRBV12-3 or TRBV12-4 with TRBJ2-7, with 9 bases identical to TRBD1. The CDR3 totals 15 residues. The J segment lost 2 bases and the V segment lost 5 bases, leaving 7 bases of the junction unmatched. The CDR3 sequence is CASSRDRVGTYEQYF. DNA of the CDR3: TGTGCCAGCAGTAGGGACAGGGTTGGGACCTACGAGCAGTACTTC.

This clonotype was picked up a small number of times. CDR3 sequence reads: CSVSKGNQPQHF. In DNA form, the CDR3 reads TGCAGTGTTTCAAAGGGCAATCAGCCCCAGCATTTT. The V gene is TRBV20-1, the J gene TRBJ1-5; D ambiguous. The length of the CDR3 is 12 residues. CDR1 and CDR2 from the germline V gene are DFQATT and SNEGSKA (reference sequence). Trimming stripped 7 bases from V and 2 bases from J, with 9 bases between.

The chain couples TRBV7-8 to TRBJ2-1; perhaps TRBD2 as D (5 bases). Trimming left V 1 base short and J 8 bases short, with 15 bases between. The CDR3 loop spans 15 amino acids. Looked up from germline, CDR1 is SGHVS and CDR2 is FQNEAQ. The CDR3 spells CASSLDGGSGHEQFF. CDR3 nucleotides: TGTGCCAGCAGCTTAGATGGAGGTTCCGGCCATGAGCAGTTCTTC.

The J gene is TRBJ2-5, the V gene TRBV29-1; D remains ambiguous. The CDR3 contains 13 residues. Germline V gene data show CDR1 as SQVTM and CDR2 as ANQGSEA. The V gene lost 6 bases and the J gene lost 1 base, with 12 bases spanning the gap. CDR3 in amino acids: CSVGGRFQETQYF. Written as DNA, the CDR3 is TGCAGCGTGGGTGGGCGGTTCCAAGAGACCCAGTACTTC.

CDR3 protein: CASSIEGWSSNEQYF. CDR3 sequence (DNA): TGTGCCAGTAGTATCGAGGGGTGGTCGTCCAACGAGCAGTACTTC. This chain links TRBV19 with TRBJ2-7; D tentatively reads TRBD1 or TRBD2 (5 bases each). The CDR3 totals 15 residues. V shed 3 bases and J shed 5 bases, with 17 bases lying between them. In germline, CDR1 is LNHDA, CDR2 SQIVND (reference sequence). The variable domain in full, completed from reference TRBV19 and TRBJ2-7, reads DGGITQSPKYLFRKEGQNVTLSCEQNLNHDAMYWYRQDPGQGLRLIYYSQIVNDFQKGDIAEGYSVSREKKESFPLTVTSAQKNPTAFYLCASSIEGWSSNEQYFGPGTRLTVT.